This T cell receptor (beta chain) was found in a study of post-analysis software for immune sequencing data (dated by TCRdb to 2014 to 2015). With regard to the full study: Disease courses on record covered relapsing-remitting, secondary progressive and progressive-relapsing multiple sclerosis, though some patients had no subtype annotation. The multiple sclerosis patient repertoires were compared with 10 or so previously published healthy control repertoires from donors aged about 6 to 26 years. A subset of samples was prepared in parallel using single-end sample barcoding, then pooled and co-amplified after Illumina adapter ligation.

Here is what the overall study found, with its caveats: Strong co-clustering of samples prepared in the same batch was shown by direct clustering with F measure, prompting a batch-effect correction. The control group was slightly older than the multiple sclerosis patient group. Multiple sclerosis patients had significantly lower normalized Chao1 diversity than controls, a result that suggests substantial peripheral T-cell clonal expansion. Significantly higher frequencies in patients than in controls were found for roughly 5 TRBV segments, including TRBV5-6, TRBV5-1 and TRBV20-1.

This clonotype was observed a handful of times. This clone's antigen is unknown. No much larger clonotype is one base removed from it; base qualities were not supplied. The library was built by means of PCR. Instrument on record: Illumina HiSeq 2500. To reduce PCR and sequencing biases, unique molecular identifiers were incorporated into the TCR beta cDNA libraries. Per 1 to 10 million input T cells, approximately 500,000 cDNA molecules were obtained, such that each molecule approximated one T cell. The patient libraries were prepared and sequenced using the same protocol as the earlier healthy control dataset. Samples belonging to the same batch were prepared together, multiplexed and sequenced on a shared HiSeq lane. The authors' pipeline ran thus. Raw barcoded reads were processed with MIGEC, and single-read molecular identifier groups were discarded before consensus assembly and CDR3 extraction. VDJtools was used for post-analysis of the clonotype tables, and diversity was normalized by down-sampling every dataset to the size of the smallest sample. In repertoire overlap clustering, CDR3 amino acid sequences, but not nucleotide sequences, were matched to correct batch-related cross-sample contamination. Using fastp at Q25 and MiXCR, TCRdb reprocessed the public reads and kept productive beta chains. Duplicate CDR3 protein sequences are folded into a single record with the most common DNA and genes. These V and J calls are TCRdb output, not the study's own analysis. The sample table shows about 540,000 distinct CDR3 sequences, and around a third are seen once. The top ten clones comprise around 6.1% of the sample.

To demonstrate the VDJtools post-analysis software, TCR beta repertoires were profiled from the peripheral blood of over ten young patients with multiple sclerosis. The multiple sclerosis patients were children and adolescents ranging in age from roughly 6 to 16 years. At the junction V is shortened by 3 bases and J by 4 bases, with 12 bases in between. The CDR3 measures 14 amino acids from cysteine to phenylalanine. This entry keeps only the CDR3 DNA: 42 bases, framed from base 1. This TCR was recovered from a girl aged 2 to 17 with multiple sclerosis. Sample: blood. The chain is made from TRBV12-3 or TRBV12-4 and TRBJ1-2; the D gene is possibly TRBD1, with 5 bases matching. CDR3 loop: CASSLGGTSYGYTF. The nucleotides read TGTGCCAGCAGTTTGGGCGGGACTAGCTATGGCTACACCTTC.